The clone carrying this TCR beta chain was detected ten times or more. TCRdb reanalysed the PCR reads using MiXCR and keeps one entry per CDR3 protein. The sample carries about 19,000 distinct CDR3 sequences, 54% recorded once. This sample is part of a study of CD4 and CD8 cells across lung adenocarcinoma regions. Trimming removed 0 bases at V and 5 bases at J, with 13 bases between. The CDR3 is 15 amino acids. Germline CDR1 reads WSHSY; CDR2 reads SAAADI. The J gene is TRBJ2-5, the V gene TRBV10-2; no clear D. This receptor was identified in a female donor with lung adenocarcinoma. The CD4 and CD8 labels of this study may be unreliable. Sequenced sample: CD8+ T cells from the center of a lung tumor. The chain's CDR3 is CASSESGWKGETQYF. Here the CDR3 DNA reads TGCGCCAGCAGTGAGTCTGGCTGGAAAGGGGAGACCCAGTACTTC.